This paragraph reports one T cell receptor (beta chain). Total RNA (approximately 500 ng) served as template for TCR beta cDNA synthesis primed by a constant-region primer. ARM-PCR was slightly modified, and three nested multiplex PCR rounds with it gave rise to the TCR beta libraries. Primers for the first two PCR rounds were TRBV1-TRBV30 forward primers and a C-beta reverse primer (roughly 9 cycles per round). TCRdb reanalysed the multiplex PCR reads using MiXCR and keeps one entry per CDR3 protein. The sample contains 200,000 or so distinct CDR3 sequences, around three fifths of which appear only once. Extraction also yielded germline DNA, while blood RNA was obtained from unsorted whole blood. Germline V gene lookup returns CDR1 ENHRY and CDR2 SYGVKD. Trimming cost V 3 bases and J 6 bases; bases outside gene matches: 6. The CDR3 covers 14 residues. These data originate in a study of tumor-infiltrating lymphocytes in primary liver carcinoma. Study summary: Subjects consisted of male and female patients aged 30 to 69 years.

The V and J genes are TRBV10-3 and TRBJ2-7; 9 bases are a match to TRBD1. This TCR was sampled from a woman aged 60 to 75 with primary liver carcinoma and hepatitis B virus infection. The specimen was peripheral blood. CDR3 region: CAISDPGQGSEQYF. The CDR3 DNA reads TGTGCCATCAGTGATCCCGGACAGGGGAGCGAGCAGTACTTC.